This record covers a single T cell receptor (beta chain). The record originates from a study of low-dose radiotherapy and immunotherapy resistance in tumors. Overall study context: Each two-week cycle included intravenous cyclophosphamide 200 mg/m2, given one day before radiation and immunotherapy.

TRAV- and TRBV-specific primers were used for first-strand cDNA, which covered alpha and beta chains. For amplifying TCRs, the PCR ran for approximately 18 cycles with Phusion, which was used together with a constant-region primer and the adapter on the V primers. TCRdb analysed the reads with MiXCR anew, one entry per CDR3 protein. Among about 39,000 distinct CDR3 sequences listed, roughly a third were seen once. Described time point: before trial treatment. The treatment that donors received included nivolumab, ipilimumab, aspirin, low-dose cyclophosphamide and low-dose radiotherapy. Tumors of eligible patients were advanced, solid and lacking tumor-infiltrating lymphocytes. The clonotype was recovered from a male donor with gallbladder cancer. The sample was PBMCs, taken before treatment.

The DNA for the CDR3 is TGTGCCAGCAGCCCGCGGATGACAGGGGTCGCTGAAGCTTTCTTT. Amino acids: CASSPRMTGVAEAFF. The gene calls are TRBV2 and TRBJ1-1; TRBD1 aligns across 8 bases. With V trimmed by 6 bases and J by 6 bases, 12 bases remained unmatched. The CDR3 is made up of 15 amino acids. Looked up from germline, CDR1 is SNHLY and CDR2 is FYNNEI. Combining the CDR3 with reference TRBV2 and TRBJ1-1 gives the whole variable domain EPEVTQTPSHQVTQMGQEVILRCVPISNHLYFYWYRQILGQKVEFLVSFYNNEISEKSEIFDDQFSVERPDGSNFTLKIRSTKLEDSAMYFCASSPRMTGVAEAFFGQGTRLTVV.